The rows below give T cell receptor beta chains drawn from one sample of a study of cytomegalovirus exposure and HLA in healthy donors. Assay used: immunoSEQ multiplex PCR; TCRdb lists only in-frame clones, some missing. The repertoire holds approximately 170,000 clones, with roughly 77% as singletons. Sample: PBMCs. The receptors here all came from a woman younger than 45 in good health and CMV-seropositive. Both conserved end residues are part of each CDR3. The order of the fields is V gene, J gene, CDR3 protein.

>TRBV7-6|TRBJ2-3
CASSLSLAGGPSASTDTQYF
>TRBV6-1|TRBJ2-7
CASGLAGAYEQYF
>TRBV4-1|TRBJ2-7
CASSQDQTGSRHEQYF
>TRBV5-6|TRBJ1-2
CASSIRQSGFDYGYTF
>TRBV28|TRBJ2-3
CASSHQILGTQYF
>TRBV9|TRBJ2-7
CASSVAGGIYEQYF
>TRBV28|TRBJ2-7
CASSVLAGYEQYF
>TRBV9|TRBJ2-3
CASSVVGGLRTDTQYF
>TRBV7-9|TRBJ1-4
CASSVRQGANEKLFF
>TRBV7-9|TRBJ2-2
CASIYPETSGRKYTGELFF
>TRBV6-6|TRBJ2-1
CASSAAGSYNEQFF
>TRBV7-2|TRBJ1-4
CASSLETGRKLFF
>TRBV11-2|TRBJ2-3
CASRGLAGVGGTDTQYF
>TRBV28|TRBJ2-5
CACRPAHKDKETQYF
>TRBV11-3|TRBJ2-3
CASGMTSASTDTQYF
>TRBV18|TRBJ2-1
CASSPPGQGGPGNEQFF
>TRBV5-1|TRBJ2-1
CASSLGAGGLGEQFF
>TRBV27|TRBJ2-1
CASSPRDNEGEQFF
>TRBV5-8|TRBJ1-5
CASSHGTAPNQPQHF
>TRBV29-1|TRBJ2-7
CSVRTGAYEQYF
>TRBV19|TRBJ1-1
CASSITGGTEAFF
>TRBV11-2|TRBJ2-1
CASSPGDRVGDEQFF
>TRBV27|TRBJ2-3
CASSPSLTRRTDTQYF
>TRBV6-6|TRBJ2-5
CASSYQFQETQYF
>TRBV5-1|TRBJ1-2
CASSYITGGNSYTF
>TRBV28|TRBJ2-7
CASSSPVSWAHEQYF
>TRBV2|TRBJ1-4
CASGRGTGTNEKLFF
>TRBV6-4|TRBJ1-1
CASSKQGRNTEAFF
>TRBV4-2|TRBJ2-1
CASSQGTSGRAEGEQFF
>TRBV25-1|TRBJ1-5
CARNDREGWQPQHF
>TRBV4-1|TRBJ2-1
CASSQEGTSGYNEQFF
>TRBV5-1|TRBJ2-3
CASSALAGGSTDTQYF
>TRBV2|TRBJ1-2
CASSAETYYGYTF
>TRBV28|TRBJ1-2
CASSSLTGGKFGYTF